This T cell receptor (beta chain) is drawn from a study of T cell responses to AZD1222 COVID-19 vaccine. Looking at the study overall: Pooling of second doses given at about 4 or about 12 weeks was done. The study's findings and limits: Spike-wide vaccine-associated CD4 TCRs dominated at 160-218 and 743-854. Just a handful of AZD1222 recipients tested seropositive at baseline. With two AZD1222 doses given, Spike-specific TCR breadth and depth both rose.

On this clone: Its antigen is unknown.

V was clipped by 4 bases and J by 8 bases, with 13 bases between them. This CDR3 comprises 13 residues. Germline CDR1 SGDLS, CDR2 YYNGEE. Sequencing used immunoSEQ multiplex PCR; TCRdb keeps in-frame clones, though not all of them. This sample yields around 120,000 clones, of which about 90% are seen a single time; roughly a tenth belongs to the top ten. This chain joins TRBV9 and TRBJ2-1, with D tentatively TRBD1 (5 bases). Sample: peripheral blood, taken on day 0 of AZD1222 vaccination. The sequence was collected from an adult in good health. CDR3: CASSIRRVDEQFF. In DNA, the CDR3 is TGTGCCAGCAGCATCCGCAGGGTTGATGAGCAGTTCTTC.